This T cell receptor (beta chain) appears in the sequencing data of a study of T-cell memory formation after mild COVID-19. Study in general: Largely donor-specific sequence clusters came from a couple of donors.

CDR1 is LGHNA and CDR2 is YSLEER in the germline V gene. Unmatched junction bases numbered 10, after V lost 0 bases and J lost 11 bases. CDR3 length: 15 amino acids. To note about this clonotype: The antigen is undetermined.

One entry per CDR3 protein results from TCRdb running MiXCR on the 5' RACE reads. The repertoire consists of under 700,000 distinct CDR3 sequences, with roughly 21% occurring once and the leading ten covering under 15%. Findings of the study overall: Pre-infection memory contained some responding clones, which suggested that cross-reactive memory had joined.

The sample consisted of PBMCs or a T cell subset sorted from them (not recorded which). This receptor was identified in an adult woman who had mild COVID-19 (a few samples of this study predate the infection). Cell type and time point are not known. The chain has TRBV4-3 and TRBJ1-1; 9 nucleotides agree with TRBD1. CDR3 loop: CASSQDYRGLSYAFF. CDR3 bases: TGCGCCAGCAGCCAAGATTACAGGGGGCTTTCGTATGCTTTCTTT.